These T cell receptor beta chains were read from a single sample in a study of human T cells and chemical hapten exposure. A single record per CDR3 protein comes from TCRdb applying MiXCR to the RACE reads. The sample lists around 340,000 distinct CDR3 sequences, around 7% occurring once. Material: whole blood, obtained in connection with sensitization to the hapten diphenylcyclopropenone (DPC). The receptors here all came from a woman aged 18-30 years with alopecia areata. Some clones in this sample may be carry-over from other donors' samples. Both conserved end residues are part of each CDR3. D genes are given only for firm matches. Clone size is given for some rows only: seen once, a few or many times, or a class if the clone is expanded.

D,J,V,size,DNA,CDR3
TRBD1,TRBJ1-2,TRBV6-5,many,TGTGCCAGCAAACCGGGACAGGGGAGCCCCCACTATGGCTACACCTTC,CASKPGQGSPHYGYTF
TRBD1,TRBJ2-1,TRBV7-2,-,TGTGCCAGCACGCGGGACAGGGGGCAGAATGAGCAGTTCTTC,CASTRDRGQNEQFF
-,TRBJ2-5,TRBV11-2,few,TGTGCCAGCAGCTTAGGGAGGCGGCCGGAAGAGACCCAGTACTTC,CASSLGRRPEETQYF
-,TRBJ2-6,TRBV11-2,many,TGTGCCAACCCAAGGGACCGGGACACTATTTCTGGGGCCAACGTCCTGACTTTC,CANPRDRDTISGANVLTF
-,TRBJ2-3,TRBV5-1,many,TGCGCCAGCAGCTTGGAAACTAGCACAGATACGCAGTATTTT,CASSLETSTDTQYF
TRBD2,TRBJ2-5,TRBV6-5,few,TGTGCCAGCAGTTACTCTAGACTAGCGGGGCATCAAGAGACCCAGTACTTC,CASSYSRLAGHQETQYF
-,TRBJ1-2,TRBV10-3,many,TGTGCCATCAGTGAAGGCGGGAACTATGGCTACACCTTC,CAISEGGNYGYTF
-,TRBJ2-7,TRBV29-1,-,TGCAGCGTTGGGTCGCTTACCTACGAGCCGTACTTC,CSVGSLTYEPYF
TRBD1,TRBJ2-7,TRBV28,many,TGTGCCAGCAGTTTAATCGGGACAGAAGCCTACGAGCAGTACTTC,CASSLIGTEAYEQYF
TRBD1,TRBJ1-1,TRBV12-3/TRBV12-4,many,TGTGCCAGCAGATGGGGGACAGGGTTGAACACTGAAGCTTTCTTT,CASRWGTGLNTEAFF
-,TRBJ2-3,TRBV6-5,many,TGTGCCAGCAGTCCAATGCTTGGAACTTCAGATACGCAGTATTTT,CASSPMLGTSDTQYF
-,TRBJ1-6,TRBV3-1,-,TGTGCCAGCAGCCCTGGGACCTCTTTAAATTCACCCCTCCACTTT,CASSPGTSLNSPLHF
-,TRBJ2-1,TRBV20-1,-,TGCAGTGCTGCTAGACTGACAGTATACAATGAGCAGTTCTTC,CSAARLTVYNEQFF
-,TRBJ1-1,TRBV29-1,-,TGCAGCGTTGAAGATCGAATCACTGAAGCTTTCTTT,CSVEDRITEAFF
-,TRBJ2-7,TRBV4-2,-,TGTGCCAGCAGCCAAGAGCTACAGAAATCCGAGCAGTACTTC,CASSQELQKSEQYF
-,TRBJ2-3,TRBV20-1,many,TGCAGTGCAAAGACTGCAGATACGCAGTATTTT,CSAKTADTQYF
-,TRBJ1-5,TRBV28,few,TGTGCCAGCAGACTTCCCCAGGCCACCAATCAGCCCCAGCATTTT,CASRLPQATNQPQHF
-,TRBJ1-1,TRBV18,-,TGTGCCAGCTCACCACCGAAGGGGACTGACACTGAAGCTTTCTTT,CASSPPKGTDTEAFF
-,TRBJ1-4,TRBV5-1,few,TGCGCCAGCAGGAAGGACGGTGACTCTAATGAAAAACTGTTTTTT,CASRKDGDSNEKLFF
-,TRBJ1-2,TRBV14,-,TGTGCCAGCAGCCGAGCTAGTCCCGTCTATGGCTACACCTTC,CASSRASPVYGYTF
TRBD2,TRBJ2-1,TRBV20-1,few,TGCAGTGCTCTCGGACTAGCGGGGGGTAGCTACAATGAGCAGTTCTTC,CSALGLAGGSYNEQFF
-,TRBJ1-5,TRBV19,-,TGTGCCAGTAGTGGACCCGGGACGGCCCGCAATCAGCCCCAGCATTTT,CASSGPGTARNQPQHF
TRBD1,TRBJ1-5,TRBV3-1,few,TGTGCCAGCAGCCAGACAGGGGATCAGCCCCAGCATTTT,CASSQTGDQPQHF
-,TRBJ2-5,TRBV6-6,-,TGTGCCTGCTCGGGGGACCAAGAGACCCAGTACTTC,CACSGDQETQYF
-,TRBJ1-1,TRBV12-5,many,TGTGCTAGTGGTTTGGCAGACGGAGCGAACACTGAAGCTTTCTTT,CASGLADGANTEAFF
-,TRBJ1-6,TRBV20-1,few,TGCAGTGCTAGGCGGGGGTCACCCCTCCACTTT,CSARRGSPLHF
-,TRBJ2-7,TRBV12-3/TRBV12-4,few,TGTGCCAGCAGTGACACCCTAGGCCTCCCTTACTCCTACGAGCAGTACTTC,CASSDTLGLPYSYEQYF
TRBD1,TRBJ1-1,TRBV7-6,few,TGTGCCAGCAGCTTAGTACAGGGGAAGACTGAAGCTTTCTTT,CASSLVQGKTEAFF
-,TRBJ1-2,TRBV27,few,TGTGCCAGCAGTTCCTATGGGGCTGGCTATGGCTACACCTTC,CASSSYGAGYGYTF
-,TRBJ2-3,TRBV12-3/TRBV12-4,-,TGTGCCAGCAGCCTACCGGGGTCCGTCACAGATACGCAGTATTTT,CASSLPGSVTDTQYF
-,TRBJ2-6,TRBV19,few,TGTGCCAGTAGTCCTAAAGTGGCTTACTCTGGGGCCAACGTCCTGACTTTC,CASSPKVAYSGANVLTF
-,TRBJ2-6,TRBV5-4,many,TGTGCCAGCAGCTTGTCCAGGTCTGGGGCCAACGTCCTGACTTTC,CASSLSRSGANVLTF
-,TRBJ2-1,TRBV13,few,TGTGCCAGCAGCTTGGCTGGGATGGTGCCCTCCTACAATGAGCAGTTCTTC,CASSLAGMVPSYNEQFF
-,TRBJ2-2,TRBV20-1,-,TGCAGTGCTAGGGGACACGGCGCCGGGGAGCTGTTTTTT,CSARGHGAGELFF
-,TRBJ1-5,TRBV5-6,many,TGTGCCAGCAGTAGTTCGGGAGGCAATCAGCCCCAGCATTTT,CASSSSGGNQPQHF
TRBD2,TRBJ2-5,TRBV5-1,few,TGCGCCAGCAGCTTCGGACTAGCCCCGTACCAAGAGACCCAGTACTTC,CASSFGLAPYQETQYF